This T cell receptor (beta chain) emerged from a study of human T cells and chemical hapten exposure. The length of the CDR3 is 13 residues. The V end was cut by 9 bases, the J end by 4 bases, with 14 bases between. Germline values: CDR1 WSHSY, CDR2 SAAADI. TCRdb re-called the RACE reads through MiXCR, storing one row per CDR3 protein. The table lists approximately 41,000 distinct CDR3 sequences, 3% to 4.5% of them singletons. This clonotype showed up many times. As for time point: patch test 1, 2 weeks after DPC sensitization. The treatment is: therapeutic diphenylcyclopropenone sensitization with weekly scalp DPC. The starting material, unfractionated whole blood, was used for total RNA extraction.

This receptor was taken from a man aged 50-59 years with alopecia areata. Some clones in this sample may be carry-over from other donors' samples. The chain recombines TRBV10-2 with TRBJ2-3; D remains ambiguous. This specimen was whole blood, taken in connection with sensitization to the hapten diphenylcyclopropenone (DPC). The CDR3 is CARPTRIADTQYF. The CDR3 nucleotides read TGCGCCAGACCGACAAGGATTGCAGATACGCAGTATTTT.